Given below is one T cell receptor (beta chain) in context. Antigen unknown. CDR1 is MNHNY, CDR2 SVGAGI, per germline (reference sequence). V was cut by 5 bases and J by 8 bases, with 13 bases left in between. The CDR3 consists of 13 residues. Assay: immunoSEQ multiplex PCR; the TCRdb copy retains only in-frame clones and omits some. The table records approximately 92,000 clones, about 89% of them present only once. This record belongs to a study of graft-versus-host responses after intestinal transplantation. Study in general: The transplants performed in recipients were multivisceral, liver-intestinal, or isolated intestinal. All recipients were given anti-thymocyte globulin induction, and tacrolimus and steroids were then administered for approximately 3 years.

Study conclusions and caveats: In patients with graft-donor T cell macrochimerism, allograft graft-versus-host to host-versus-graft clonal ratios were high. Early declines in HvG clones that occurred post-transplant were associated with peak circulating GvH clone levels.

The sequencing here drew on unstimulated CD8+ T cells sorted from spleen or lymph node cells, taken before intestinal transplant. The receptor was derived from a human donor who received an intestinal transplant. The chain combines TRBV6-6 with TRBJ2-1; the D gene is possibly TRBD2 (6 bases). CDR3 sequence (DNA): TGTGCCAGCAGTCCTTGGACTAACCATGAGCAGTTCTTC. Its translation is CASSPWTNHEQFF.